These 27 T cell receptor beta chains were all obtained from the same sample, sequenced in a study of neoadjuvant nivolumab and ipilimumab in lung cancer. The repertoire was sequenced with immunoSEQ multiplex PCR; TCRdb's copy has only in-frame clones and lacks some. The table shows 15,000 to 20,000 clones, with 87% occurring only once. The source material was peripheral blood, sampled before neoadjuvant nivolumab, alone or with ipilimumab. Receptors originate from an adult with non-small cell lung cancer.

J is TRBJ2-4 and V is TRBV5-1; TRBD1 or TRBD2 may be the D gene (5 bases each). The V end lost 2 bases, the J end lost 0 bases, and 9 bases lay between the germline ends. Germline V gene sequence: CDR1 SGHRS, CDR2 YFSETQ. This CDR3 has 15 amino acids. Here the CDR3 reads CASSLGGGAKNIQYF. The CDR3 nucleotides read TGCGCCAGCAGCTTAGGTGGGGGAGCCAAAAACATTCAGTACTTC.

The V call is TRBV4-1, the J call TRBJ2-7, with unresolved D. This CDR3 is built from 17 residues. Trimming cost V 0 bases and J 1 base, with 16 bases left between them. From germline, CDR1 is MGHRA and CDR2 YSYEKL. CDR3 bases: TGCGCCAGCAGCCAAGAAAGGTCTACTTCTTTTTCCTACGAGCAGTACTTC. It encodes CASSQERSTSFSYEQYF.

The chain joins TRBV9 to TRBJ2-7; D may correspond to TRBD1 or TRBD2 (5 bases each). With 5 bases removed from V and 0 bases from J, the gap between germline ends came to 15 bases. CDR3 size: 15 residues. The germline gives CDR1 SGDLS, CDR2 YYNGEE. The CDR3 DNA follows: TGTGCCAGCAGAGGGCGAGGGGTGGCCTCCTACGAGCAGTACTTC. Its translation: CASRGRGVASYEQYF.

The chain employs TRBV5-1 and TRBJ2-5; unclear D gene. Germline V gene lookup returns CDR1 SGHRS and CDR2 YFSETQ. The CDR3 sequence is 14 residues long. V was pared by 0 bases and J by 1 base, with 7 bases between. The chain's CDR3 is CASSLDDRQETQYF. For the CDR3, the DNA is TGCGCCAGCAGCTTGGACGACCGCCAAGAGACCCAGTACTTC. Filled out from reference TRBV5-1 and TRBJ2-5, the complete variable domain reads KAGVTQTPRYLIKTRGQQVTLSCSPISGHRSVSWYQQTPGQGLQFLFEYFSETQRNKGNFPGRFSGRQFSNSRSEMNVSTLELGDSALYLCASSLDDRQETQYFGPGTRLLVL.

V is TRBV19 and J is TRBJ2-1; D is possibly TRBD2 (6 bases). V lost 5 bases and J 9 bases, leaving 11 bases between the germline ends. This CDR3 contains 12 residues. Germline CDR1 reads LNHDA; CDR2 reads SQIVND (reference sequence). Written as DNA, the CDR3 is TGTGCCAGTAGTGGCGGGAATGTTGAGCAGTTCTTC. It encodes CASSGGNVEQFF.

This clone has a single count. The V gene is TRBV30, the J gene TRBJ2-5, with a weak D call TRBD2 (7 bases). The CDR3 runs to 14 residues. Germline lookup yields CDR1 GTSNPN and CDR2 SVGIG (reference sequence). V shed 0 bases and J shed 4 bases, with 12 bases lying between them. CDR3 sequence reads: CAWSVGGGLETQYF. The CDR3 DNA sequence: TGTGCCTGGAGTGTAGGCGGGGGCCTAGAGACCCAGTACTTC.

This rearrangement joins TRBV9 to TRBJ2-1; 13 bases match TRBD2. Trimming removed 4 bases from V and 4 bases from J; junction bases left unmatched: 8. CDR1 SGDLS and CDR2 YYNGEE come from the germline V gene. CDR3 size: 17 residues. The CDR3 spells CASSPRTSGSRYNEQFF. CDR3 in DNA: TGTGCCAGCAGCCCAAGGACTAGCGGGAGTAGGTACAATGAGCAGTTCTTC.

The DNA for the CDR3 is TGCGCCAGCACCCCCGGACTAGCGGGAGCCGGGGAGCTGTTTTTT. This gives the protein CASTPGLAGAGELFF. The chain carries TRBV5-1 and TRBJ2-2; 13 bases match TRBD2. Germline-derived CDR1 and CDR2 are SGHRS and YFSETQ. The CDR3 has 15 residues. J gave up 6 bases and V 6 bases, and 5 bases lay outside the gene matches.

J is TRBJ1-2 and V is TRBV2; D call uncertain. Germline CDR1 and CDR2: SNHLY and FYNNEI. The CDR3 contains 12 residues. The ends were cut back, 6 bases at V and 1 base at J, with 6 bases in the middle. In DNA form, the CDR3 reads TGTGCCAGCAGGGTGGATAACTATGGCTACACCTTC. Its translation is CASRVDNYGYTF. Full variable domain (remainder filled in from reference TRBV2 and TRBJ1-2): EPEVTQTPSHQVTQMGQEVILRCVPISNHLYFYWYRQILGQKVEFLVSFYNNEISEKSEIFDDQFSVERPDGSNFTLKIRSTKLEDSAMYFCASRVDNYGYTFGSGTRLTVV.

This clone was counted between two and nine times. The V call is TRBV30, the J call TRBJ1-5; 8 bases are shared with TRBD1. The V and J ends lost 0 bases and 1 base, in that order; junction bases with no gene match: 2. The CDR3 is 15 residues long. Germline assignment: CDR1 GTSNPN and CDR2 SVGIG (reference sequence). CDR3 DNA sequence: TGTGCCTGGAGTGTAGGACAGGGAAGCAATCAGCCCCAGCATTTT. This sequence encodes CAWSVGQGSNQPQHF.

This chain uses TRBV7-8 with TRBJ2-5; D is perhaps TRBD2 (5 bases). Germline CDR1 and CDR2: SGHVS and FQNEAQ. With 0 bases removed from V and 12 bases from J, the gap between germline ends came to 14 bases. The CDR3 is made up of 13 amino acids. CDR3 in amino acids: CASSLAVSRTEYF. DNA of the CDR3: TGTGCCAGCAGCTTAGCGGTATCAAGGACTGAGTACTTC.

The rearrangement joins TRBV9 to TRBJ2-3; D might be TRBD2 (6 bases). Trimming removed 0 bases at V and 2 bases at J, with 7 bases between. Germline V lookup: CDR1 SGDLS, CDR2 YYNGEE. CDR3 length equals 14 residues. CDR3 loop: CASSVGTTTDTQYF. The CDR3 DNA follows: TGTGCCAGCAGCGTAGGGACTACCACAGATACGCAGTATTTT.

The CDR3 protein is CASSLELTDTQYF. CDR3 DNA sequence: TGCGCCAGCAGCTTGGAACTCACAGATACGCAGTATTTT. This chain uses TRBV5-1 with TRBJ2-3; no firm D call. The germline gives CDR1 SGHRS, CDR2 YFSETQ. V lost 0 bases and J 2 bases, leaving 4 bases between the germline ends. This CDR3 is built from 13 residues.

This chain uses TRBV6-6 with TRBJ1-1; 7 nucleotides match TRBD1. The germline CDR1 and CDR2 sequences are MNHNY and SVGAGI (reference sequence). Trimming cost V 8 bases and J 5 bases; bases outside gene matches: 17. This CDR3 contains 16 residues. Here the CDR3 DNA reads TGTGCCAGCTCTCAAGGGGGCAGGTGGGATGGGACTGAAGCTTTCTTT. Amino acid sequence: CASSQGGRWDGTEAFF.

This chain joins TRBV28 and TRBJ1-2, with D possibly being TRBD1 (6 bases). The CDR3 has 15 residues. V gave up 6 bases and J gave up 3 bases, with 17 bases separating them. Germline values: CDR1 MDHEN, CDR2 SYDVKM. CDR3 region: CASRPPGVRDYGYTF. Here the CDR3 DNA reads TGTGCCAGCAGACCCCCAGGGGTTAGGGACTATGGCTACACCTTC.

This clone was observed a single time. V is TRBV6-1 and J is TRBJ2-7; D perhaps matches TRBD1 (6 bases). The CDR3 runs 14 residues. CDR1 is MNHNS and CDR2 is SASEGT in the germline V gene. Trimming pared 3 bases from V and 2 bases from J, leaving 11 bases between. The CDR3 is CASSEAGETYEQYF. The CDR3 DNA follows: TGTGCCAGCAGTGAGGCAGGGGAAACCTACGAGCAGTACTTC.

The chain links TRBV30 to TRBJ2-7; possible D gene TRBD1, 6 bases. Germline assignment: CDR1 GTSNPN and CDR2 SVGIG (reference sequence). The CDR3 is 13 amino acids. The CDR3 region has the DNA TGTTCAGGGGCCCAGGGACCGACCTACGAGCAGTACTTC. Translating it yields CSGAQGPTYEQYF.

The genes are TRBV5-1 and TRBJ2-7, with D tentatively TRBD1 (6 bases). Trimming took 0 bases from V and 0 from J, leaving 10 bases between them. There are 15 residues in the CDR3. Germline assignment: CDR1 SGHRS and CDR2 YFSETQ. The CDR3 protein is CASSLARGTSYEQYF. The CDR3 bases are TGCGCCAGCAGCTTGGCTAGGGGGACCTCCTACGAGCAGTACTTC.

The chain uses TRBV5-1 and TRBJ1-3; 8 positions match TRBD1. Trimming at V came to 0 bases and at J to 3 bases, leaving 2 bases not matched to a gene. The CDR3 runs 15 residues. Germline V gene data show CDR1 as SGHRS and CDR2 as YFSETQ. CDR3 loop: CASSLGQGIGNTIYF. The CDR3 DNA sequence: TGCGCCAGCAGCTTGGGACAGGGGATTGGAAACACCATATATTTT.

The genes are TRBV6-5 and TRBJ2-7, with D perhaps TRBD1 (8 bases). The CDR3 has 16 residues. The germline V gene has CDR1 MNHEY and CDR2 SVGAGI. The V gene lost 4 bases and the J gene lost 1 base, with 17 bases spanning the gap. CDR3 coding DNA: TGTGCCAGCAGTTCTCTCCACAGGGGGGGGTCCTACGAGCAGTACTTC. Translation: CASSSLHRGGSYEQYF.

This clone was seen once. V gene TRBV7-9 combines with J gene TRBJ2-7; weak D call: TRBD1 (7 bases). The CDR3 runs 16 residues. Trimming shortened V by 3 bases and J by 3 bases, and 18 bases separated the two germline ends. Per the germline V gene, CDR1 is SEHNR and CDR2 is FQNEAQ (reference sequence). CDR3 protein: CASSFSSAGQNYEQYF. DNA for the CDR3: TGTGCCAGCAGCTTCTCGTCTGCGGGACAGAACTACGAGCAGTACTTC. Full variable domain (outside the CDR3, taken from reference TRBV7-9 and TRBJ2-7): DTGVSQNPRHKITKRGQNVTFRCDPISEHNRLYWYRQTLGQGPEFLTYFQNEAQLEKSRLLSDRFSAERPKGSFSTLEIQRTEQGDSAMYLCASSFSSAGQNYEQYFGPGTRLTVT.

This chain links TRBV2 with TRBJ2-7; 11 positions match TRBD2. The V segment lost 7 bases and the J segment 9 bases; nucleotides outside the gene matches: 8. Germline V gives CDR1 SNHLY, CDR2 FYNNEI. The CDR3 runs 13 residues. The CDR3 loop reads CASNPGLADRQYF. CDR3 nucleotides: TGTGCCAGCAACCCGGGACTAGCGGACCGGCAGTACTTC.

This clone was detected only a few times. The rearrangement links TRBV29-1 to TRBJ1-1; perhaps TRBD1 as D (6 bases). V shed 3 bases and J shed 6 bases, with 11 bases lying between them. The CDR3 contains 12 residues. Germline-derived CDR1 and CDR2 are SQVTM and ANQGSEA. The CDR3 here is CSVDKGGSEAFF. The CDR3 nucleotides read TGCAGCGTTGACAAAGGGGGTTCTGAAGCTTTCTTT.

V usage is TRBV28 and J usage is TRBJ2-5, with D perhaps TRBD2 (5 bases). Germline CDR1 MDHEN, CDR2 SYDVKM. Trimming pared 2 bases from V and 5 bases from J, leaving 9 bases between. The CDR3 covers 13 residues. For the CDR3, the DNA is TGTGCCAGCAGTTTAGCTAGCTATGAGACCCAGTACTTC. Translation: CASSLASYETQYF.

V and J are TRBV29-1 and TRBJ2-5; 7 nucleotides line up with TRBD2. Germline assignment: CDR1 SQVTM and CDR2 ANQGSEA. J was trimmed by 2 bases and V by 6 bases; bases with no gene match: 12. The CDR3 is made up of 15 amino acids. The CDR3 DNA reads TGCAGCGTCGCCCTCCCCGGCGGGGGTCAAGAGACCCAGTACTTC. It encodes CSVALPGGGQETQYF. Full variable domain (rest looked up from reference TRBV29-1 and TRBJ2-5): SAVISQKPSRDICQRGTSLTIQCQVDSQVTMMFWYRQQPGQSLTLIATANQGSEATYESGFVIDKFPISRPNLTFSTLTVSNMSPEDSSIYLCSVALPGGGQETQYFGPGTRLLVL.

The rearrangement links TRBV10-3 to TRBJ2-1; 7 positions match TRBD1. Germline CDR1 is ENHRY and CDR2 is SYGVKD. V shed 3 bases and J 6 bases; nucleotides not matched to a gene: 5. The CDR3 is 14 amino acids. CDR3 protein: CAISDSGQFNEQFF. The CDR3 nucleotides are TGTGCCATCAGTGACTCGGGACAGTTCAATGAGCAGTTCTTC.

In its sample, this clone was seen a few times. The gene calls are TRBV4-3 and TRBJ2-2; D is ambiguous. Trimming left V 2 bases short and J 4 bases short, with 17 bases between. Germline V gene sequence: CDR1 LGHNA, CDR2 YSLEER. The CDR3 runs to 17 residues. CDR3: CASSQPPGSSPTGELFF. Here the CDR3 DNA reads TGCGCCAGCAGCCAACCTCCGGGCTCTTCCCCCACCGGGGAGCTGTTTTTT.